The 16 T cell receptor beta chains reported below all come from one sample, sequenced in a study of cytotoxic CD8 clonotypes in ibrutinib-treated CLL. Method: immunoSEQ multiplex PCR; TCRdb's copy keeps in-frame clones and lacks some. The table has some 300,000 clones, 70% to 80% seen once. The sequencing here drew on PBMCs, taken before ibrutinib treatment. All receptors come from a human donor with chronic lymphocytic leukemia.

The V and J genes are TRBV9 and TRBJ2-5, with TRBD1 matching 9 bases. This CDR3 is 13 amino acids long. The V gene end was trimmed by 5 bases and the J gene end by 6 bases; junction bases not matched to a gene: 5. CDR1 and CDR2 from the germline V gene are SGDLS and YYNGEE. The CDR3 bases are TGTGCCAGCAGTCTCGGACAGGGGAAGACCCAGTACTTC. Residues: CASSLGQGKTQYF.

The chain links TRBV25-1 to TRBJ2-5; 11 bases are a match to TRBD2. The germline V gene encodes CDR1 MGHDK and CDR2 SYGVNS. V shed 2 bases, J shed 3 bases, and the junction held 5 bases outside the gene matches. This CDR3 comprises 16 residues. The CDR3: CASSEHSGRGEETQYF. CDR3 bases: TGTGCCAGCAGTGAACATAGCGGGAGGGGGGAAGAGACCCAGTACTTC.

The chain couples TRBV4-2 to TRBJ2-3, with 7 bases matching TRBD2. CDR1 is LGHNA, CDR2 YNFKEQ, per germline. The CDR3 covers 18 residues. The ends lost 0 bases at V and 0 bases at J; junction bases unmatched: 9. The chain's CDR3 is CASSQDGASGGSTDTQYF. In nucleotides, the CDR3 is TGTGCCAGCAGCCAAGATGGGGCTAGCGGAGGGAGCACAGATACGCAGTATTTT.

A few counts support this clone. The chain joins TRBV7-3 to TRBJ2-7, with 7 bases lining up with TRBD2. Germline V CDR1 and CDR2: SGHTA, FQGTGA. J was trimmed by 9 bases and V by 5 bases; bases with no gene match: 16. CDR3 length: 15 residues. As DNA, the CDR3 is TGTGCCAGCAGCGAGAGGGCGGGAGTGCCTAGCCTGCAGTACTTC. It specifies CASSERAGVPSLQYF.

V usage is TRBV5-1 and J usage is TRBJ2-7; 8 bases agree with TRBD1. The CDR3 contains 16 residues. V trimming: 0 bases; J trimming: 3 bases; junction bases outside the gene matches: 8. Germline V gene sequence: CDR1 SGHRS, CDR2 YFSETQ. In nucleotides, the CDR3 is TGCGCCAGCAGCTTGGTTGGTCCGGGACAGGTCTACGAGCAGTACTTC. Translating it yields CASSLVGPGQVYEQYF. Together with reference TRBV5-1 and TRBJ2-7, the CDR3 gives the full variable domain: KAGVTQTPRYLIKTRGQQVTLSCSPISGHRSVSWYQQTPGQGLQFLFEYFSETQRNKGNFPGRFSGRQFSNSRSEMNVSTLELGDSALYLCASSLVGPGQVYEQYFGPGTRLTVT.

The gene calls are TRBV27 and TRBJ2-3; TRBD2 aligns across 7 bases. The CDR3 runs 15 residues. The germline V gene encodes CDR1 MNHEY and CDR2 SMNVEV (reference sequence). V lost 6 bases and J lost 4; bases outside the gene matches: 10. Here the CDR3 reads CASRHPSGGSDTQYF. The CDR3 coding sequence is TGTGCCAGCAGACACCCGTCGGGGGGTTCAGATACGCAGTATTTT.

The V and J genes are TRBV29-1 and TRBJ2-2; 12 bases match TRBD2. The CDR3 contains 16 residues. The germline V gene encodes CDR1 SQVTM and CDR2 ANQGSEA. J was trimmed by 5 bases and V by 5 bases; bases with no gene match: 9. The CDR3 region is CSVRLAGVVITGELFF. CDR3 in DNA: TGCAGCGTTAGACTAGCGGGAGTGGTGATAACCGGGGAGCTGTTTTTT.

V is TRBV2 and J is TRBJ2-3; 7 bases agree with TRBD2. Germline-derived CDR1 and CDR2 are SNHLY and FYNNEI. V gave up 5 bases and J gave up 6 bases; unmatched junction bases: 5. This CDR3 is built from 13 residues. CDR3 nucleotides: TGTGCCAGCAGTCGAGGGAGGGTTGATACGCAGTATTTT. Its translation is CASSRGRVDTQYF.

The chain uses TRBV7-9 and TRBJ1-2, with D possibly matching TRBD1 (5 bases). V lost 1 base and J lost 5, with 14 bases in between. CDR3 size: 15 residues. Germline values: CDR1 SEHNR, CDR2 FQNEAQ (reference sequence). The DNA for the CDR3 is TGTGCCAGCAGCTTAGGGGGGAGGATACAATATGGCTACACCTTC. It specifies CASSLGGRIQYGYTF.

This chain connects TRBV5-1 to TRBJ1-2; D uncertain. There are 14 residues in the CDR3. The V and J ends lost 0 bases and 2 bases respectively, with 8 bases between them. The germline V gene has CDR1 SGHRS and CDR2 YFSETQ. CDR3 sequence reads: CASSLATPNYGYTF. CDR3 sequence (DNA): TGCGCCAGCAGCTTGGCCACACCAAACTATGGCTACACCTTC.

V usage is TRBV4-3 and J usage is TRBJ2-1, with a possible D match to TRBD1 (6 bases). The CDR3 length is 14 residues. CDR1 is LGHNA and CDR2 is YSLEER in the germline V gene. Trimming removed 0 bases at V and 5 bases at J, with 8 bases between. CDR3 residues: CASSQDGQNNEQFF. The CDR3 bases are TGCGCCAGCAGCCAAGATGGACAGAACAATGAGCAGTTCTTC.

J is TRBJ2-7 and V is TRBV27, with no clear D. CDR3 length: 14 amino acids. The germline CDR1 and CDR2 sequences are MNHEY and SMNVEV (reference sequence). Between the trimmed V and J ends, which lost 2 bases and 2 bases, there was a span of 10 bases. The CDR3 DNA reads as TGTGCCAGCAGTTTAATTGCCTACACCTACGAGCAGTACTTC. Translation: CASSLIAYTYEQYF.

This chain links TRBV7-2 with TRBJ1-5; 7 positions agree with TRBD1. Losses at the gene ends were 1 base for V and 0 bases for J; bases not matched to a gene: 6. The germline V gene has CDR1 SGHTA and CDR2 FQGNSA. CDR3 length: 17 residues. The CDR3 coding sequence is TGTGCCAGCAGCTTAGTAGGGGGCGGGAATAGCAATCAGCCCCAGCATTTT. It encodes CASSLVGGGNSNQPQHF.

The V and J genes are TRBV4-1 and TRBJ2-7; the match to TRBD2 covers 8 bases. Trimming removed 1 base from V and 3 bases from J; junction bases left unmatched: 11. CDR3 length equals 17 residues. Germline lookup yields CDR1 MGHRA and CDR2 YSYEKL. This CDR3 is CASSQGAVAGHYYEQYF. In DNA, the CDR3 is TGCGCCAGCAGCCAAGGCGCGGTAGCGGGACACTACTACGAGCAGTACTTC.

V and J are TRBV29-1 and TRBJ1-4; possible D gene TRBD1, 5 bases. The germline V gene encodes CDR1 SQVTM and CDR2 ANQGSEA. This CDR3 is 13 amino acids long. V lost 1 base and J 5 bases, leaving 8 bases between the germline ends. CDR3 bases: TGCAGCGTTGAAGCCAGGGCCAATGAAAAACTGTTTTTT. Translation: CSVEARANEKLFF.

CDR3 residues: CASSSGGYDDYQPQHF. The CDR3, as DNA: TGTGCCAGCAGCTCAGGGGGATACGATGACTATCAGCCCCAGCATTTT. The J gene is TRBJ1-5, the V gene TRBV5-6, with 7 bases that match TRBD1. The CDR3 is 16 amino acids. The V and J ends lost 3 bases and 5 bases, in that order; junction bases with no gene match: 11. CDR1 SGHDT and CDR2 YYEEEE come from the germline V gene.